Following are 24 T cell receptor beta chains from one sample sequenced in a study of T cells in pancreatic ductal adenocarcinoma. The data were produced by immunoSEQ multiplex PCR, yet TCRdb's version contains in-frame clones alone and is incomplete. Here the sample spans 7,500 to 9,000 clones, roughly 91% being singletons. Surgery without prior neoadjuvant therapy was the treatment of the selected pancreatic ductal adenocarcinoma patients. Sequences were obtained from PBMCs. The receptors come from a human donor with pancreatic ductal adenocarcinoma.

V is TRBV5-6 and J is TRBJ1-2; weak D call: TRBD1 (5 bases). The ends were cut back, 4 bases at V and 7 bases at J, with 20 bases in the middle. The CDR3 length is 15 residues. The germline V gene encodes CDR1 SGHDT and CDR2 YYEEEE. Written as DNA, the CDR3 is TGTGCCAGCAGCCCAACCTGGATAGGGGAGGGTGGCTACACCTTC. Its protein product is CASSPTWIGEGGYTF.

The CDR3 DNA sequence: TGTGCCAGCAGCGTTAGCGGGAGCAGCGAGACCCAGTACTTC. It encodes CASSVSGSSETQYF. The chain recombines TRBV7-9 with TRBJ2-5; 9 nucleotides agree with TRBD2. The CDR3 length is 14 residues. The V gene's germline CDR1 is SEHNR and CDR2 FQNEAQ (reference sequence). Trimming took 5 bases from V and 5 from J; bases not matched to a gene: 6.

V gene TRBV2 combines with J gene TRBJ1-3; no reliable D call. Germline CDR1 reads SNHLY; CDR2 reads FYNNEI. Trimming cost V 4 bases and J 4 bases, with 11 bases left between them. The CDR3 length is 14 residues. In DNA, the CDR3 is TGTGCCAGCAGTGTAGGAGGGTCCGGAAACACCATATATTTT. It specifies CASSVGGSGNTIYF.

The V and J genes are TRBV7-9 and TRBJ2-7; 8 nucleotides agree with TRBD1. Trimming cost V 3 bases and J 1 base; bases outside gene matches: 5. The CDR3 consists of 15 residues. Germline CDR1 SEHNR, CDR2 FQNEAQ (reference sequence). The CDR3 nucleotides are TGTGCCAGCAGCTTCCCGGGACAGGAGTCCTACGAGCAGTACTTC. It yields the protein CASSFPGQESYEQYF.

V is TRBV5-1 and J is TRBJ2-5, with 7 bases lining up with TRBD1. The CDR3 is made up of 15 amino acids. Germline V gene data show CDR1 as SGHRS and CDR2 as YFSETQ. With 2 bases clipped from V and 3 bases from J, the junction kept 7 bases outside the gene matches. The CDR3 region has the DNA TGCGCCAGCAGCTTCCACGGGACAGCAAAAGAGACCCAGTACTTC. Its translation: CASSFHGTAKETQYF. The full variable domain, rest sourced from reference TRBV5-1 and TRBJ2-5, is KAGVTQTPRYLIKTRGQQVTLSCSPISGHRSVSWYQQTPGQGLQFLFEYFSETQRNKGNFPGRFSGRQFSNSRSEMNVSTLELGDSALYLCASSFHGTAKETQYFGPGTRLLVL.

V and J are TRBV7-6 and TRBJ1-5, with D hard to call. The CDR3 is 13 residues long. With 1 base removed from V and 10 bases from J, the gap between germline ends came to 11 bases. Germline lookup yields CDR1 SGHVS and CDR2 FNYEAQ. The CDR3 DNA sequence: TGTGCCAGCAGCTTAGACCACACACATCCCCAGCATTTT. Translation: CASSLDHTHPQHF.

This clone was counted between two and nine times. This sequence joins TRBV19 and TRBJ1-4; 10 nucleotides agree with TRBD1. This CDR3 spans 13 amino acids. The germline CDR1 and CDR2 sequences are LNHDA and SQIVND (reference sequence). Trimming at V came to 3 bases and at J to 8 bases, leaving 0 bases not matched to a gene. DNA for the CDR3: TGTGCCAGTAGTATGGGACAGGGGGAAAAACTGTTTTTT. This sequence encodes CASSMGQGEKLFF.

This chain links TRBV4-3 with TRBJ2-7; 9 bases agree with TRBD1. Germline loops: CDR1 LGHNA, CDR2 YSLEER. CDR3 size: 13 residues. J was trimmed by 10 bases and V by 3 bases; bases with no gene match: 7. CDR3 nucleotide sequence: TGCGCCAGCAGCCAGGAAACAGGGGGCGGTCAGTACTTC. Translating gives CASSQETGGGQYF.

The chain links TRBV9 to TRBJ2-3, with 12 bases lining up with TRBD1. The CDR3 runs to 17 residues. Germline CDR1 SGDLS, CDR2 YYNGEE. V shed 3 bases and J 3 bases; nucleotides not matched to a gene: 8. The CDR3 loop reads CASSEAGTGGVTDTQYF. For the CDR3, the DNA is TGTGCCAGCAGCGAAGCCGGGACAGGGGGCGTGACAGATACGCAGTATTTT.

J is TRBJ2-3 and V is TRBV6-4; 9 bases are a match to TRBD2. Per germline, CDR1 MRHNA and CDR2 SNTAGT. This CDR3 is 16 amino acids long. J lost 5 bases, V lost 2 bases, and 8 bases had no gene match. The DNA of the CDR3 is TGTGCCAGCAGTGACATGGCGGGGGGGCTCGGAGATACGCAGTATTTT. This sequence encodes CASSDMAGGLGDTQYF.

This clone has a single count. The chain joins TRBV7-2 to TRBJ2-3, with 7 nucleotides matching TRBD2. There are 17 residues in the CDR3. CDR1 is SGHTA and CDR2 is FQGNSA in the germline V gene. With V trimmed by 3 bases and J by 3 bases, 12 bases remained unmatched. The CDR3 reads CASSLSGPSGETDTQYF. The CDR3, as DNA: TGTGCCAGCAGCTTGTCAGGGCCCAGCGGGGAGACAGATACGCAGTATTTT.

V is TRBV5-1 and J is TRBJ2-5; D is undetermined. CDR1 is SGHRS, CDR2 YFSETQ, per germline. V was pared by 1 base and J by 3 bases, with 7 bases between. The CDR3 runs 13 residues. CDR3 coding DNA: TGCGCCAGCAGCTTGAACACCAAAGAGACCCAGTACTTC. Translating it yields CASSLNTKETQYF.

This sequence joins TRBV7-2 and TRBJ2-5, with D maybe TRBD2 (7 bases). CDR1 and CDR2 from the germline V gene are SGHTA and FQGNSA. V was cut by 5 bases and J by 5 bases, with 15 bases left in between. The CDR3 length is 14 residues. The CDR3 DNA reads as TGTGCCAGCAGCGATAGAGGGGGGGGTGAGACCCAGTACTTC. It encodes CASSDRGGGETQYF. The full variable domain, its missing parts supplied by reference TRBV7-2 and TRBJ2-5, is GAGVSQSPSNKVTEKGKDVELRCDPISGHTALYWYRQSLGQGLEFLIYFQGNSAPDKSGLPSDRFSAERTGGSVSTLTIQRTQQEDSAVYLCASSDRGGGETQYFGPGTRLLVL.

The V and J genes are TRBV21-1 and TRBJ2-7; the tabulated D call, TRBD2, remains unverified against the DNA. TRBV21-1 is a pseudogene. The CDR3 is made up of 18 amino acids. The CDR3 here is CASSRGLGRTSGSFEQYF. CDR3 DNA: TGTGCCAGCAGCAGGGGATTGGGTAGGACTAGCGGGAGTTTCGAGCAGTACTTC.

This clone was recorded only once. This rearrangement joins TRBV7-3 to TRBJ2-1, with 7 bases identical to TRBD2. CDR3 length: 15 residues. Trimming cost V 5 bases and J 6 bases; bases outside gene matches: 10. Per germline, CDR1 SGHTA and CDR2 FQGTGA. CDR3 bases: TGTGCCAGCAGCCACATCGGGACTACACTCAATGAGCAGTTCTTC. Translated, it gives CASSHIGTTLNEQFF.

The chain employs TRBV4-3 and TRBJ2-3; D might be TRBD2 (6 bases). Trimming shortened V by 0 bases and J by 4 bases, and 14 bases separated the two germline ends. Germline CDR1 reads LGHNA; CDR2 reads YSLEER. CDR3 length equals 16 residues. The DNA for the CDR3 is TGCGCCAGCAGCCAAGAGAGGGCTAGGAGGGCAGATACGCAGTATTTT. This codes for CASSQERARRADTQYF.

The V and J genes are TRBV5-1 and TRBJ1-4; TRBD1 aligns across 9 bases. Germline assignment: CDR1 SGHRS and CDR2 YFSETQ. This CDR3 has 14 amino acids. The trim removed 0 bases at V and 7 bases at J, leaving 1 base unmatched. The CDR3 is CASSLGQGGEKLFF. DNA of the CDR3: TGCGCCAGCAGCTTGGGACAGGGGGGTGAAAAACTGTTTTTT.

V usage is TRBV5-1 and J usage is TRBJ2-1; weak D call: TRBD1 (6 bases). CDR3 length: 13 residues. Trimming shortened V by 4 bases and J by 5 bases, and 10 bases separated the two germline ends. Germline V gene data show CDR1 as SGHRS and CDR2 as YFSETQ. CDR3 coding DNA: TGCGCCAGCAGCCAAGGACAGAACAATGAGCAGTTCTTC. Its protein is CASSQGQNNEQFF.

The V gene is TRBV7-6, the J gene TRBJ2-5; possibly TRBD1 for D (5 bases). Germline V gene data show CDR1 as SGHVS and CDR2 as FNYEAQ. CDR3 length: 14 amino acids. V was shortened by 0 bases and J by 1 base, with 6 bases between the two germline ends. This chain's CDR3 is CASSLAGAQETQYF. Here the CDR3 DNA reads TGTGCCAGCAGCTTAGCTGGGGCCCAAGAGACCCAGTACTTC.

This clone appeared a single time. CDR3 sequence (DNA): TGTGCCAGCAGCCAAGGGGGGACAGGAAAATATGGCTACACCTTC. This codes for CASSQGGTGKYGYTF. This chain links TRBV11-1 with TRBJ1-2, with TRBD1 matching over 8 bases. The germline V gene has CDR1 SGHAT and CDR2 FQDESV (reference sequence). Losses at the gene ends were 5 bases for V and 5 bases for J; bases not matched to a gene: 10. This CDR3 is 15 amino acids long. The variable domain in full, with the rest retrieved from reference TRBV11-1 and TRBJ1-2, is EAEVAQSPRYKITEKSQAVAFWCDPISGHATLYWYRQILGQGPELLVQFQDESVVDDSQLPKDRFSAERLKGVDSTLKIQPAELGDSAMYLCASSQGGTGKYGYTFGSGTRLTVV.

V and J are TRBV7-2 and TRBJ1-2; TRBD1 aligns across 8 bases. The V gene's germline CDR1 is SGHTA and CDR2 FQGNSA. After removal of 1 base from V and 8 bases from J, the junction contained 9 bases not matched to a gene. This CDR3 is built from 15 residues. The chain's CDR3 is CASSLGTGLSEGYTF. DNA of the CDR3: TGTGCCAGCAGCTTAGGGACAGGGCTTAGTGAAGGCTACACCTTC.

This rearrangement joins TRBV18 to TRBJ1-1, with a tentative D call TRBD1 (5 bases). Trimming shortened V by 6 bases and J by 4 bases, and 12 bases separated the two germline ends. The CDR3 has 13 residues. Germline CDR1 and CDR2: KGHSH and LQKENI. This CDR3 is CASSRGESTEAFF. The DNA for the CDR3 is TGTGCCAGCTCTCGGGGGGAGAGCACTGAAGCTTTCTTT.

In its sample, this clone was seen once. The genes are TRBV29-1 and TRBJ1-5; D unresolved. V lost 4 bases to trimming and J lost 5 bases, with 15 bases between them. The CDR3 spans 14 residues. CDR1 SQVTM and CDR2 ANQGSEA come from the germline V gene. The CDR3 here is CSVAVGGIDQPQHF. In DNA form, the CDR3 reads TGCAGCGTTGCTGTCGGAGGGATTGATCAGCCCCAGCATTTT.

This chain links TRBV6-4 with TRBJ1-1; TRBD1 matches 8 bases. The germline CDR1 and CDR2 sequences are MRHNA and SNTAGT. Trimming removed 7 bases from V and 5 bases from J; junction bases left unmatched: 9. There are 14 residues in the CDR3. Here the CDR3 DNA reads TGTGCCAGCAACCGACAGGGGAAAGGAACTGAAGCTTTCTTT. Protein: CASNRQGKGTEAFF.